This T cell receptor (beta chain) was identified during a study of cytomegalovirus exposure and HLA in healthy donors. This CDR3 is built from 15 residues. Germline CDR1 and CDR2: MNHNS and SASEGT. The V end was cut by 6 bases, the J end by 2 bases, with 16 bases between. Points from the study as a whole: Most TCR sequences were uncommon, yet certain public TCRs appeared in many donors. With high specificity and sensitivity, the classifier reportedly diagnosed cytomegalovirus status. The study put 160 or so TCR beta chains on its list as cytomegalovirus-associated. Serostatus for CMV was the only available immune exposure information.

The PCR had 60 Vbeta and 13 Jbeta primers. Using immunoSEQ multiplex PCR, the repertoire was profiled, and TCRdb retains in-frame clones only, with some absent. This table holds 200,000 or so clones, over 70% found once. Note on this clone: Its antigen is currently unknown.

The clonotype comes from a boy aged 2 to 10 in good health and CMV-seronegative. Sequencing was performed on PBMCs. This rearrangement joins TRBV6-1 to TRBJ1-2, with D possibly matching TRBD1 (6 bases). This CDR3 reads CASRTGTLLNYGYTF. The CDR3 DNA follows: TGTGCCAGCAGGACAGGTACACTTTTAAACTATGGCTACACCTTC.